The next 18 T cell receptor beta chains were all read from a single sample in a study of immune evolution from preneoplasia to lung adenocarcinoma. The repertoire was sequenced with immunoSEQ multiplex PCR; TCRdb's copy has only in-frame clones and lacks some. The sample consists of more than 6,000 clones, 70% to 80% of them appearing once. Material for sequencing was FFPE minimally invasive lung adenocarcinoma tissue. The receptors originated from a person in their 70s with lung adenocarcinoma.

CDR3: CAWGPVGQYF. DNA of the CDR3: TGTGCCTGGGGACCCGTGGGGCAGTACTTC. J is TRBJ2-5 and V is TRBV30; D is unclear. The CDR3 length is 10 residues. Germline CDR1 GTSNPN, CDR2 SVGIG (reference sequence). V shed 5 bases and J shed 11 bases, with 12 bases lying between them.

J is TRBJ2-3 and V is TRBV5-4; D not certain. The V end lost 0 bases, the J end lost 5 bases, and 4 bases lay between the germline ends. Germline CDR1 reads SGHNT; CDR2 reads YYREEE (reference sequence). The CDR3 totals 12 residues. CDR3 residues: CASSLGVDTQYF. DNA for the CDR3: TGTGCCAGCAGCTTGGGGGTAGATACGCAGTATTTT.

The chain is built from TRBV7-2 and TRBJ2-1; D gene unclear. Deletions cut 2 bases from V and 9 bases from J, with 8 bases between. CDR3 length: 12 residues. CDR1 is SGHTA and CDR2 is FQGNSA in the germline V gene. Here the CDR3 reads CASSLRVGEQFF. CDR3 bases: TGTGCCAGCAGCTTAAGGGTCGGTGAGCAGTTCTTC.

The chain couples TRBV11-2 to TRBJ1-1; a weak D match, TRBD1 (6 bases). V lost 1 base and J lost 5, with 14 bases in between. Looked up from germline, CDR1 is SGHAT and CDR2 is FQNNGV. The CDR3 is 15 residues long. CDR3 bases: TGTGCCAGCAGCTTAGGTCTGGGGGGGCAGACTGAAGCTTTCTTT. Protein product: CASSLGLGGQTEAFF. Variable domain in full (rest from reference TRBV11-2 and TRBJ1-1): EAGVAQSPRYKIIEKRQSVAFWCNPISGHATLYWYQQILGQGPKLLIQFQNNGVVDDSQLPKDRFSAERLKGVDSTLKIQPAKLEDSAVYLCASSLGLGGQTEAFFGQGTRLTVV.

The V call is TRBV7-2, the J call TRBJ2-2, with D possibly being TRBD2 (6 bases). V lost 3 bases and J lost 7, with 6 bases in between. CDR1 and CDR2 (germline): SGHTA, FQGNSA. The CDR3 is made up of 12 amino acids. The CDR3 DNA sequence: TGTGCCAGCAGCTTCGGGGGCGGGGAGCTGTTTTTT. This codes for CASSFGGGELFF.

V is TRBV29-1 and J is TRBJ2-7; D gene ambiguous. This CDR3 comprises 11 residues. Germline loops: CDR1 SQVTM, CDR2 ANQGSEA. Deletions cut 4 bases from V and 5 bases from J, with 9 bases between. CDR3 sequence reads: CSVAYSNEQYF. DNA of the CDR3: TGCAGCGTTGCGTACAGCAACGAGCAGTACTTC.

This chain uses TRBV7-9 with TRBJ1-4, with a tentative D call TRBD1 (5 bases). The CDR3 contains 17 residues. V lost 5 bases, J lost 0 bases, and 16 bases lay in between. CDR1 is SEHNR, CDR2 FQNEAQ, per germline (reference sequence). CDR3 region: CASSNGGSSTTNEKLFF. The CDR3 DNA is TGTGCCAGCAGCAACGGGGGGTCTTCGACAACTAATGAAAAACTGTTTTTT. Drawing the rest from reference TRBV7-9 and TRBJ1-4, the complete variable domain is DTGVSQNPRHKITKRGQNVTFRCDPISEHNRLYWYRQTLGQGPEFLTYFQNEAQLEKSRLLSDRFSAERPKGSFSTLEIQRTEQGDSAMYLCASSNGGSSTTNEKLFFGSGTQLSVL.

This chain uses TRBV5-5 with TRBJ2-1; D is perhaps TRBD2 (6 bases). V was trimmed by 0 bases and J by 14 bases, leaving 15 bases between them. Germline lookup yields CDR1 SGHKS and CDR2 YYEKEE (reference sequence). CDR3 length equals 13 residues. This CDR3 is CASSLADPGEEFF. In DNA form, the CDR3 reads TGTGCCAGCAGCTTGGCAGACCCGGGGGAGGAGTTCTTC.

The J gene is TRBJ2-1, the V gene TRBV6-6; D may be TRBD2 (6 bases). Germline-derived CDR1 and CDR2 are MNHNY and SVGAGI (reference sequence). The V end lost 6 bases, the J end lost 2 bases, and 11 bases lay between the germline ends. The CDR3 spans 14 residues. CDR3: CASRPGVPYNEQFF. CDR3 nucleotide sequence: TGTGCCAGCAGGCCGGGGGTCCCCTACAATGAGCAGTTCTTC.

The V gene is TRBV7-2, the J gene TRBJ2-4; D may be TRBD2 (7 bases). Trimming took off 5 bases at V and 8 bases at J, with 19 bases between the two ends. This CDR3 comprises 15 residues. Germline assignment: CDR1 SGHTA and CDR2 FQGNSA. CDR3 in DNA: TGTGCCAGCAGCCCAGGCGGGGGCGAAGGATACATTCAGTACTTC. This sequence encodes CASSPGGGEGYIQYF.

The chain couples TRBV11-2 to TRBJ1-4; TRBD1 is a possible D gene (6 bases). Trimming removed 1 base from V and 3 bases from J, with 18 bases in between. CDR1 and CDR2 (germline): SGHAT, FQNNGV. This CDR3 region has 18 residues. CDR3 DNA: TGTGCCAGCAGCTTAGCCCTCCAACAGGGCCGGGCTAATGAAAAACTGTTTTTT. Its protein product is CASSLALQQGRANEKLFF.

The rearrangement joins TRBV29-1 to TRBJ2-7; 7 nucleotides line up with TRBD2. This CDR3 spans 11 amino acids. J lost 3 bases, V lost 6 bases, and 2 bases had no gene match. The germline CDR1 and CDR2 sequences are SQVTM and ANQGSEA. The CDR3 region has the DNA TGCAGCGTCGGGGACTACTACGAGCAGTACTTC. It yields the protein CSVGDYYEQYF.

Worth noting for this clone: The junction departs from the called germline gene at one end, perhaps through a read error. The CDR3 region is CASSTTSRDTQYF. The CDR3 DNA is TGTGCCAGCAGCACCACTAGCAGAGATACGCAGTATTTT. The chain links TRBV11-3 to TRBJ2-3; possibly TRBD2 for D (6 bases). The CDR3 covers 13 residues. The germline gives CDR1 SGHNT, CDR2 YENEEA.

The chain recombines TRBV19 with TRBJ1-5; D is perhaps TRBD1 (5 bases). CDR3 length: 14 amino acids. Trimming shortened V by 3 bases and J by 2 bases, and 8 bases separated the two germline ends. Germline lookup yields CDR1 LNHDA and CDR2 SQIVND (reference sequence). Here the CDR3 DNA reads TGTGCCAGTAGTATCCAGGGAGGCAATCAGCCCCAGCATTTT. Protein product: CASSIQGGNQPQHF.

The chain has TRBV6-5 and TRBJ2-2; tentatively, D is TRBD2 (5 bases). Looked up from germline, CDR1 is MNHEY and CDR2 is SVGAGI. This CDR3 spans 13 amino acids. V was trimmed by 7 bases and J by 4 bases, leaving 10 bases between them. CDR3 loop: CASNRAGTGELFF. The CDR3 region has the DNA TGTGCCAGCAATCGGGCGGGCACCGGGGAGCTGTTTTTT.

In its sample, this clone was seen a few times. The J gene is TRBJ1-2, the V gene TRBV4-2, with D uncertain. Trimming pared 5 bases from V and 5 bases from J, leaving 18 bases between. This CDR3 has 15 residues. The germline CDR1 and CDR2 sequences are LGHNA and YNFKEQ. In DNA form, the CDR3 reads TGTGCCAGCAGCTTGCACTTAGAAGGGAGGTATGGCTACACCTTC. Translating it yields CASSLHLEGRYGYTF.

This sequence joins TRBV27 and TRBJ2-7; D tentatively fits TRBD1 or TRBD2 (5 bases each). V shed 3 bases and J shed 3 bases, with 9 bases lying between them. This CDR3 spans 13 amino acids. Germline assignment: CDR1 MNHEY and CDR2 SMNVEV (reference sequence). The DNA of the CDR3 is TGTGCCAGCAGTTTGAGGGGCTACTACGAGCAGTACTTC. This gives the protein CASSLRGYYEQYF.

This clone was picked up a small number of times. The rearrangement uses TRBV4-1 and TRBJ2-7; D is tentatively TRBD1 or TRBD2 (5 bases each). This CDR3 has 14 residues. From germline, CDR1 is MGHRA and CDR2 YSYEKL. Trimming removed 3 bases at V and 1 base at J, with 10 bases between. The CDR3 DNA reads TGCGCCAGCAGCCAGGGACCGTTATCCTACGAGCAGTACTTC. It specifies CASSQGPLSYEQYF.